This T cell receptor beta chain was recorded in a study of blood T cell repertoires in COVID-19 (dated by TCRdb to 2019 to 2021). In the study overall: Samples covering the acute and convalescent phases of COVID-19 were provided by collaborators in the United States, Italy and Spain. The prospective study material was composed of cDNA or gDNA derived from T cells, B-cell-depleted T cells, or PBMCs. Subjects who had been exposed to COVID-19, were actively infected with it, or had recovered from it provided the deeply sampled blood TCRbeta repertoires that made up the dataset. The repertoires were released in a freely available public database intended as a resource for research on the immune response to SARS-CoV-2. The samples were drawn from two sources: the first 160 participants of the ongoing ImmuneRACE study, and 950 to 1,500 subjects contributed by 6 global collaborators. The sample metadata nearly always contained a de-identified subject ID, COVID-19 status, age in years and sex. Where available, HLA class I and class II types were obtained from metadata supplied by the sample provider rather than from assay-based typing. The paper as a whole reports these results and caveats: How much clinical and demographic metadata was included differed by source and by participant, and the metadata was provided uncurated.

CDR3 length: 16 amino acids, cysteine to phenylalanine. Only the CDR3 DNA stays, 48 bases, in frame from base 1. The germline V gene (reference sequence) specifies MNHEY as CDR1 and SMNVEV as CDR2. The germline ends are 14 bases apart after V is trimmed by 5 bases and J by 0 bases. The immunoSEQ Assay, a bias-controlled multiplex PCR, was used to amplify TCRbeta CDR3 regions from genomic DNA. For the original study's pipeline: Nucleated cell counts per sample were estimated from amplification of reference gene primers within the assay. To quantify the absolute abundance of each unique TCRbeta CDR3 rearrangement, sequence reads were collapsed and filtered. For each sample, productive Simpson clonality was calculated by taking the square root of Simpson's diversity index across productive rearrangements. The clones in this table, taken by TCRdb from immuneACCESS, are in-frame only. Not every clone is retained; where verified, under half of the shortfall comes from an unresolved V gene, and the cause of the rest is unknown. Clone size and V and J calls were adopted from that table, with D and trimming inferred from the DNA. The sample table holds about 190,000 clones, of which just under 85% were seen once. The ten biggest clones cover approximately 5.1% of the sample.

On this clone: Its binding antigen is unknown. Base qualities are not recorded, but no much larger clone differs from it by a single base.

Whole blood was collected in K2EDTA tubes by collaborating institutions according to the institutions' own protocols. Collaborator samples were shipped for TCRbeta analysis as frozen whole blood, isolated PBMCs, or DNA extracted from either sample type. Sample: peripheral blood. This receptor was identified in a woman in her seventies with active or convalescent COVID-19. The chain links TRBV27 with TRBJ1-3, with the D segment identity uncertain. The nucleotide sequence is TGTGCCAGCAGTCCGATCTGGGCGAGCTCTGGAAACACCATATATTTT. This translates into CASSPIWASSGNTIYF.